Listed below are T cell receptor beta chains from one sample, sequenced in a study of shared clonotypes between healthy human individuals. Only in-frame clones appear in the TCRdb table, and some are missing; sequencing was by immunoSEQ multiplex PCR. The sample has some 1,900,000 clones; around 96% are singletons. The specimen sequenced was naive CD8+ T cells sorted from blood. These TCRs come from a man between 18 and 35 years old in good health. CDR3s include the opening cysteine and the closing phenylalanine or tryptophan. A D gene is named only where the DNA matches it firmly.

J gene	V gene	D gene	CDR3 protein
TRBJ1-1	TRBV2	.	CASKYELDTEAFF
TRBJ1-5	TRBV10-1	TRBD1	CASSRTGELGNQPQHF
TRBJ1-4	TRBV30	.	CAWSTLDHNEKLFF
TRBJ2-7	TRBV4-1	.	CASSQVPALAYEQYF
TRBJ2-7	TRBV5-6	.	CASSLGQSRFYEQYF
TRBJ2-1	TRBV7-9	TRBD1	CASSSRQGPYNEQFF
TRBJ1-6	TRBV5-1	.	CARHNRASYNSPLHF
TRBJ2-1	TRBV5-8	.	CASSLGGSYNEQFF
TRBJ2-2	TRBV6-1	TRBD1	CASSEWIVQGETNTGELFF
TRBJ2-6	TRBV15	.	CATSRDLPGALSGANVLTF
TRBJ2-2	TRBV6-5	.	CASSRGRMNTGELFF
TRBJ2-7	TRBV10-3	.	CAISETGPSYEQYF
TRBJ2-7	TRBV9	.	CASSVSGEAYEQYF
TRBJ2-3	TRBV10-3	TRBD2	CAIRPGTISTDTQYF
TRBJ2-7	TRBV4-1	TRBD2	CASSQERGAHEQYF
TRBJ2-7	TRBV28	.	CASRLGHTSYEQYF
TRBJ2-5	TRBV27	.	CATMVEWGQETQYF
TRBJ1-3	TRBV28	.	CASSYGNSGNTIYF
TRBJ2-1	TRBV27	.	CASSNEVQQFF
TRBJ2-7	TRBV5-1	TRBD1	CASSLGQGATYEQYF
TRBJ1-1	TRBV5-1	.	CASSPQGSDTEAFF
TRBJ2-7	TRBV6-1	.	CASSGESYEQYF
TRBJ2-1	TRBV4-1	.	CASSQVHEQFF
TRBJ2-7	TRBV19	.	CASSPTLSTGEQYF
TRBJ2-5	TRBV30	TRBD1	CAWSVPTGGRETQYF
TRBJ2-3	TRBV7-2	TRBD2	CASSLMWEGEIADTQYF
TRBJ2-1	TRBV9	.	CASSVATGEPYNEQFF
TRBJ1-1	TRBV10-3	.	CAISAAKAGTNTEAFF
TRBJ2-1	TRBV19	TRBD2	CASSLGLAGAYNEQFF
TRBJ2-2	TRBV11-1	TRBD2	CASSLTQREAYTGELFF
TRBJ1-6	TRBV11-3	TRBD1	CASSPRQGDSSGTYNSPLHF
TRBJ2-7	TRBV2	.	CASSTADATYEQYF
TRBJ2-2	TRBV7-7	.	CASSFYLDGAGELFF